The source of this T cell receptor (beta chain) is a study of T cells expressing NK-cell markers. In the study overall: Eight donors were sequenced, seven testing HCMV-seropositive and one testing seronegative.

The CDR3 totals 15 residues. Germline V gene data show CDR1 as SSHAT and CDR2 as FNYEAQ (reference sequence). TCRdb reprocessed the 5' RACE reads; each CDR3 protein has one entry and no DNA is given. In total, the table holds about 380,000 distinct CDR3 sequences. Source material: blood T cells: a sorted CD56 or NKG2C T cell subset, CD4+ or CD8+ T cells, or bulk PBMC T cells (not recorded which). The receptor was isolated from a man aged 18-69 years in good health. This chain links TRBV7-7 with TRBJ2-2. The CDR3 sequence: CASSEYGPKTGELFF.